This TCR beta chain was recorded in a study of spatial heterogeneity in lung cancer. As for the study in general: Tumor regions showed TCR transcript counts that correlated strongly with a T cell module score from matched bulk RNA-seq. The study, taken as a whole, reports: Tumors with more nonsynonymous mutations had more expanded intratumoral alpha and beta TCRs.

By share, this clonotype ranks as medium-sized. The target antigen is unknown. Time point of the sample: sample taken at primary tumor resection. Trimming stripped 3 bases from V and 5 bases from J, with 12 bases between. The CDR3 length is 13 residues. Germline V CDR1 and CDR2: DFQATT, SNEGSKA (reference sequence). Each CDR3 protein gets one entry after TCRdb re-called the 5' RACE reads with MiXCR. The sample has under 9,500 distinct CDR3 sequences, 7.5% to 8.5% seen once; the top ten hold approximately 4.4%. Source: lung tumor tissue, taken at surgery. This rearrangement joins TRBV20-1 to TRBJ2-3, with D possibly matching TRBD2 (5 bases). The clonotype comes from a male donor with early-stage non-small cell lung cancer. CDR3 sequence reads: CSASPPGRDTQYF. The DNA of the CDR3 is TGCAGTGCTAGCCCCCCGGGGAGAGATACGCAGTATTTT.